This passage covers 4 T cell receptor beta chains from one sample sequenced in a study of blood T cell repertoires in COVID-19. Here immunoSEQ multiplex PCR was the method, and the copy in TCRdb shows in-frame clones only, minus some. The data hold 120,000 to 150,000 clones, with 85% observed a single time. The source material was peripheral blood. These receptors came from a woman between 40 and 50 years old with active or convalescent COVID-19.

The V gene is TRBV5-6, the J gene TRBJ1-5, with D possibly TRBD1 on 5 matching bases. This CDR3 region has 16 residues. V was trimmed by 3 bases and J by 4 bases, leaving 17 bases between them. From germline, CDR1 is SGHDT and CDR2 YYEEEE. CDR3 sequence: CASSSRTLSQNQPQHF. The CDR3 coding sequence is TGTGCCAGCAGCTCCCGGACACTTTCCCAGAATCAGCCCCAGCATTTT.

J is TRBJ1-2 and V is TRBV19; maybe TRBD1 (5 bases). V shed 5 bases and J shed 7 bases, with 14 bases lying between them. Germline V gene lookup returns CDR1 LNHDA and CDR2 SQIVND (reference sequence). The CDR3 loop spans 13 amino acids. As DNA, the CDR3 is TGTGCCAGTAGTCTGCCCGGGGGAGGTGGCTACACCTTC. It translates to CASSLPGGGGYTF.

The J gene is TRBJ1-2, the V gene TRBV4-1; tentative D call: TRBD1 (5 bases). The germline V gene has CDR1 MGHRA and CDR2 YSYEKL. The CDR3 spans 14 residues. V was clipped by 1 base and J by 2 bases, with 8 bases between them. The CDR3: CASSQAQGNYGYTF. The DNA of the CDR3 is TGCGCCAGCAGCCAAGCGCAGGGAAACTATGGCTACACCTTC.

This sequence joins TRBV6-6 and TRBJ1-1; TRBD1 aligns across 8 bases. The V segment lost 8 bases and the J segment 4 bases; nucleotides outside the gene matches: 9. The germline gives CDR1 MNHNY, CDR2 SVGAGI (reference sequence). The CDR3 sequence is 14 residues long. The CDR3 is CASQFTGGTTEAFF. The CDR3 bases are TGTGCCAGCCAATTTACAGGGGGGACCACTGAAGCTTTCTTT.